This TCR beta chain was documented in a study of blood T cell repertoires in COVID-19. Study overall: Spain, Italy and the United States supplied samples that represented acute and convalescent COVID-19. In each case, the material was cDNA or gDNA derived from T cells, B-cell-depleted T cells, or PBMCs.

The ends were cut back, 2 bases at V and 7 bases at J, with 9 bases in the middle. The CDR3 spans 14 residues. Germline CDR1 SGHTA, CDR2 FQGNSA. In the study's own analysis: Amplification with reference gene primers provided the estimates of nucleated cell counts. This table comes from immunoSEQ multiplex PCR, and its TCRdb copy is limited to in-frame clones, with some not included. From that table come the V and J calls and clone size; the DNA was used to work out D and trimming. The sample has approximately 210,000 clones, approximately 90% seen once. Sequenced sample: peripheral blood. The genes are TRBV7-2 and TRBJ1-6, with D maybe TRBD1 (6 bases). This TCR was sampled from a man between 65 and 85 years old with acute or convalescent COVID-19. CDR3 DNA: TGTGCCAGCAGCTTAACAGGGCAGAATTCACCCCTCCACTTT. Protein product: CASSLTGQNSPLHF.